Below are 8 T cell receptor beta chains sequenced from a single sample in a study of OX40 agonist ivuxolimab in advanced cancers. Produced via immunoSEQ multiplex PCR; TCRdb's table is partial and in-frame only. Found here are 9,000 to 13,000 clones, 80% of them singletons; the top ten hold 13% to 15%. This specimen was CD4+ or CD8+ T cells sorted from blood, taken in a trial of the OX40 agonist ivuxolimab. These receptors all come from an adult with an advanced solid tumor such as melanoma, head and neck, liver or kidney cancer.

The gene calls are TRBV29-1 and TRBJ2-2; D remains unclear. Trimming shortened V by 7 bases and J by 2 bases, and 11 bases separated the two germline ends. Germline V gene lookup returns CDR1 SQVTM and CDR2 ANQGSEA. There are 13 residues in the CDR3. CDR3 DNA: TGCAGCGCCGTAGGGTATAACACCGGGGAGCTGTTTTTT. Its protein is CSAVGYNTGELFF.

This clone was observed once. J is TRBJ1-2 and V is TRBV7-3, with D unresolved. The CDR3 is 13 residues long. V was shortened by 9 bases and J by 0 bases, with 11 bases between the two germline ends. Per the germline V gene, CDR1 is SGHTA and CDR2 is FQGTGA. Here the CDR3 reads CASSSKANYGYTF. The CDR3 DNA sequence: TGTGCCAGTTCTTCAAAGGCTAACTATGGCTACACCTTC.

V and J are TRBV2 and TRBJ2-5; D perhaps matches TRBD2 (7 bases). Trimming took off 6 bases at V and 5 bases at J, with 13 bases between the two ends. The germline V gene encodes CDR1 SNHLY and CDR2 FYNNEI. This CDR3 has 13 amino acids. CDR3 amino acids: CASSRTAGETQYF. The CDR3 DNA reads as TGTGCCAGCAGCAGGACAGCGGGGGAGACCCAGTACTTC.

This clone was found once. The J gene is TRBJ2-1, the V gene TRBV14; the D gene is possibly TRBD2 (6 bases). The germline V and J ends were trimmed by 2 bases and 9 bases, with 23 bases remaining between them. Looked up from germline, CDR1 is SGHDN and CDR2 is FVKESK. The CDR3 length is 17 residues. The CDR3 sequence is CASSQFTGGVVTLEQFF. For the CDR3, the DNA is TGTGCCAGCAGCCAATTCACCGGGGGAGTCGTTACTCTTGAGCAGTTCTTC.

This sequence joins TRBV5-3 and TRBJ2-7; TRBD1 or TRBD2 may be the D gene (6 bases each). TRBV5-3 is filed as an ORF, its function uncertain. V lost 4 bases and J 3 bases, leaving 14 bases between the germline ends. The CDR3 is made up of 14 amino acids. CDR3 DNA sequence: TGTGCCAGAAGCCAGGGGACTGGGAACTACGAGCAGTACTTC. It codes for CARSQGTGNYEQYF.

This rearrangement joins TRBV27 to TRBJ2-1, with 12 bases matching TRBD2. CDR3 length equals 16 residues. Germline CDR1 reads MNHEY; CDR2 reads SMNVEV (reference sequence). Trimming at V came to 3 bases and at J to 0 bases, leaving 0 bases not matched to a gene. CDR3 coding DNA: TGTGCCAGCAGTTTGACTAGCGGGAGCTCCTACAATGAGCAGTTCTTC. Encoded protein: CASSLTSGSSYNEQFF.

The genes are TRBV29-1 and TRBJ2-7; D is perhaps TRBD1 (5 bases). The CDR3 has 11 amino acids. In germline, CDR1 is SQVTM, CDR2 ANQGSEA. Between the trimmed V and J ends, which lost 7 bases and 5 bases, there was a span of 12 bases. The DNA of the CDR3 is TGCAGCGCCCGTTGGGGCCACGAGCAGTACTTC. Amino acids: CSARWGHEQYF.

The rearrangement links TRBV6-1 to TRBJ1-5, with 9 bases fitting TRBD1. The trim removed 4 bases at V and 8 bases at J, leaving 6 bases unmatched. Germline loops: CDR1 MNHNS, CDR2 SASEGT. The CDR3 spans 14 residues. The CDR3 DNA reads TGTGCCAGCAGTGCCCGACAGGGGGGTGAGCCCCAGCATTTT. Translation: CASSARQGGEPQHF.